A single sample is the source of the 15 T cell receptor beta chains below, sequenced in a study of human T cells and chemical hapten exposure. TCRdb processed the RACE reads anew with MiXCR; each CDR3 protein has one entry. The table has 190,000 or so distinct CDR3 sequences, approximately 31% seen once. Time point reported: pre-sensitization, week 0. Sample treatment: therapeutic diphenylcyclopropenone sensitization with weekly scalp DPC. The sequenced sample was whole blood, obtained in connection with sensitization to the hapten diphenylcyclopropenone (DPC). The receptors shown here come from a woman in her twenties or thirties with alopecia areata. Some clones in this sample may be carry-over from other donors' samples.

There are a few counts of this clonotype. The V call is TRBV6-2 or TRBV6-3, the J call TRBJ2-7; TRBD2 is a possible D gene (5 bases). This CDR3 contains 14 residues. The ends were cut back, 2 bases at V and 0 bases at J, with 8 bases in the middle. The germline V gene encodes CDR1 MNHEY and CDR2 SVGEGT. The CDR3 DNA reads TGTGCCAGCAGTTACGCCCGGGACTCCTACGAGCAGTACTTC. It translates to CASSYARDSYEQYF.

The chain uses TRBV20-1 and TRBJ2-3; D not resolved. V was trimmed by 6 bases and J by 2 bases, leaving 12 bases between them. Germline V gives CDR1 DFQATT, CDR2 SNEGSKA (reference sequence). The CDR3 spans 13 residues. The CDR3 sequence: CSAQEEYTDTQYF. DNA of the CDR3: TGCAGTGCCCAAGAGGAGTACACAGATACGCAGTATTTT.

This clonotype was counted between two and nine times. This chain uses TRBV29-1 with TRBJ2-7, with 7 bases aligning to TRBD1. CDR1 and CDR2 (germline): SQVTM, ANQGSEA. The CDR3 consists of 13 residues. The J segment lost 2 bases and the V segment lost 1 base, leaving 2 bases of the junction unmatched. CDR3 loop: CSVEGTGAYEQYF. CDR3 DNA: TGCAGCGTTGAAGGGACAGGCGCCTACGAGCAGTACTTC.

The rearrangement uses TRBV12-3 or TRBV12-4 and TRBJ2-2; TRBD2 matches at 16 bases. J gave up 6 bases and V 5 bases, and 12 bases lay outside the gene matches. There are 19 residues in the CDR3. The CDR3 bases are TGTGCCAGCAGTCCAACCCCGGGACTAGCGGGAGGGCCCTCCGGGGAGCTGTTTTTT. It codes for CASSPTPGLAGGPSGELFF.

This rearrangement joins TRBV18 to TRBJ2-5; D is tentatively TRBD1 or TRBD2 (5 bases each). Germline CDR1 reads KGHSH; CDR2 reads LQKENI. The CDR3 covers 13 residues. V lost 4 bases, J lost 5 bases, and 11 bases lay in between. CDR3 bases: TGTGCCAGCTCACTGATGGGGACCGAGACCCAGTACTTC. Its translation is CASSLMGTETQYF. Supplemented by reference TRBV18 and TRBJ2-5, the full variable domain reads NAGVMQNPRHLVRRRGQEARLRCSPMKGHSHVYWYRQLPEEGLKFMVYLQKENIIDESGMPKERFSAEFPKEGPSILRIQQVVRGDSAAYFCASSLMGTETQYFGPGTRLLVL.

This clonotype was seen ten or more times. The chain combines TRBV29-1 with TRBJ2-5, with 14 nucleotides matching TRBD2. Germline assignment: CDR1 SQVTM and CDR2 ANQGSEA. V was pared by 6 bases and J by 1 base, with 4 bases of the junction left unmatched. This CDR3 has 15 residues. CDR3 bases: TGCAGCGTCGGGACTAGCGGGAGAAGCCAAGAGACCCAGTACTTC. This codes for CSVGTSGRSQETQYF.

In this sample, this clonotype turned up a few times. J is TRBJ2-1 and V is TRBV10-3; 10 bases are shared with TRBD2. Trimming at V came to 9 bases and at J to 5 bases, leaving 4 bases not matched to a gene. This CDR3 region has 13 residues. From germline, CDR1 is ENHRY and CDR2 SYGVKD. The CDR3 here is CAMSSGGNNEQFF. The CDR3 coding sequence is TGTGCCATGAGTAGCGGGGGGAACAATGAGCAGTTCTTC.

This clonotype was seen a few times. The chain employs TRBV6-2 or TRBV6-3 and TRBJ2-7; TRBD2 matches at 9 bases. Trimming at V came to 0 bases and at J to 4 bases, leaving 10 bases not matched to a gene. Germline CDR1 is MNHEY and CDR2 is SVGEGT. The CDR3 spans 17 residues. The CDR3 loop reads CASSYSSFGGRVYEQYF. The CDR3 nucleotides are TGTGCCAGCAGTTACTCGAGTTTCGGCGGGAGGGTTTACGAGCAGTACTTC.

This clonotype was recorded at least ten times. This chain uses TRBV11-3 with TRBJ2-1; the match to TRBD2 covers 11 bases. V trimming: 3 bases; J trimming: 0 bases; junction bases outside the gene matches: 4. CDR3 length: 17 amino acids. CDR1 SGHNT and CDR2 YENEEA come from the germline V gene. The CDR3 DNA sequence: TGTGCCAGCAGCTTTCTAGCGGGGGGAAGCTCCTACAATGAGCAGTTCTTC. Encoded protein: CASSFLAGGSSYNEQFF. Supplemented by reference TRBV11-3 and TRBJ2-1, the full variable domain reads EAGVVQSPRYKIIEKKQPVAFWCNPISGHNTLYWYLQNLGQGPELLIRYENEEAVDDSQLPKDRFSAERLKGVDSTLKIQPAELGDSAVYLCASSFLAGGSSYNEQFFGPGTRLTVL.

This clonotype was seen ten or more times. The genes are TRBV4-2 and TRBJ2-7, with 8 bases that match TRBD2. CDR1 is LGHNA, CDR2 YNFKEQ, per germline. CDR3 size: 16 residues. V lost 2 bases and J lost 0; bases outside the gene matches: 6. This CDR3 reads CASSQTLAGASYEQYF. The DNA of the CDR3 is TGTGCCAGCAGCCAAACCCTAGCGGGCGCCTCCTACGAGCAGTACTTC.

The CDR3: CASSQDLWGRQAPGYTF. The CDR3 DNA follows: TGCGCCAGCAGCCAAGATCTTTGGGGGCGGCAGGCACCCGGCTACACCTTC. The chain uses TRBV4-3 and TRBJ1-2, with D possibly TRBD1 on 6 matching bases. The V gene lost 0 bases and the J gene lost 8 bases, with 22 bases spanning the gap. The germline gives CDR1 LGHNA, CDR2 YSLEER. The CDR3 contains 17 residues.

The chain joins TRBV10-1 to TRBJ2-1; tentatively, D is TRBD1 (6 bases). Germline V gene sequence: CDR1 WNHNN, CDR2 SYGVQD (reference sequence). This CDR3 spans 14 amino acids. V was pared by 6 bases and J by 2 bases, with 11 bases between. CDR3 amino acids: CASSPTGTYNEQFF. DNA for the CDR3: TGCGCCAGCAGCCCCACAGGGACCTACAATGAGCAGTTCTTC.

This clonotype occurred once. The rearrangement links TRBV5-1 to TRBJ2-1; TRBD2 matches 11 bases. Germline V CDR1 and CDR2: SGHRS, YFSETQ. This CDR3 region has 14 residues. With 5 bases clipped from V and 6 bases from J, the junction kept 4 bases outside the gene matches. CDR3 region: CASSSGGVGNEQFF. The CDR3 bases are TGCGCCAGCAGTAGCGGGGGGGTCGGCAATGAGCAGTTCTTC.

This chain uses TRBV29-1 with TRBJ2-2, with 7 bases matching TRBD2. The V and J ends lost 5 bases and 4 bases, in that order; junction bases with no gene match: 7. The CDR3 has 14 residues. The germline CDR1 and CDR2 sequences are SQVTM and ANQGSEA. CDR3 protein: CSVNLRGVTGELFF. The CDR3 region has the DNA TGCAGCGTTAATCTCCGGGGGGTCACCGGGGAGCTGTTTTTT.

The chain uses TRBV29-1 and TRBJ2-7, with 8 positions matching TRBD1. This CDR3 contains 15 residues. The germline gives CDR1 SQVTM, CDR2 ANQGSEA. The J segment lost 5 bases and the V segment lost 4 bases, leaving 13 bases of the junction unmatched. The CDR3, as DNA: TGCAGCGTTGGGGACCCCCCGGCAGGGGGCAACGAGCAGTACTTC. The encoded protein is CSVGDPPAGGNEQYF.